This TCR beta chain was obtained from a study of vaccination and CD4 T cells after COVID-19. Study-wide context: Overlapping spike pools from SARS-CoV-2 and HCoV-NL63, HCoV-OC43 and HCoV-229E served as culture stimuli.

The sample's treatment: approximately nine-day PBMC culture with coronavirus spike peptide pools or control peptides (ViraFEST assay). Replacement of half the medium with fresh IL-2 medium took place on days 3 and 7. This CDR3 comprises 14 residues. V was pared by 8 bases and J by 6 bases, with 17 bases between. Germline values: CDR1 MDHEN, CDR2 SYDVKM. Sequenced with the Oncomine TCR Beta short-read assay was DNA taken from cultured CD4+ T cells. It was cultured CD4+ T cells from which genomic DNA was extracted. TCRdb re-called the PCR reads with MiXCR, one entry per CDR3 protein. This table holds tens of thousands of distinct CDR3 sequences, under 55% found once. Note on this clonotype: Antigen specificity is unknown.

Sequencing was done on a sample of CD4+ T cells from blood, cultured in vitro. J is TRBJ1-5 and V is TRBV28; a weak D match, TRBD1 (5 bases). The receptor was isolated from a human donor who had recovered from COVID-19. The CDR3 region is CASGTAVRFQPQHF. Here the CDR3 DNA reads TGTGCCAGCGGGACCGCGGTAAGATTTCAGCCCCAGCATTTT.